This T cell receptor beta chain was recorded in a study of a mutant IDH1 vaccine in newly diagnosed glioma. About the study: The treated population exhibited a male proportion of around 62%, a female proportion of roughly 40%, and a mean age of approximately 41 years.

This table comes from immunoSEQ multiplex PCR, and its TCRdb copy is limited to in-frame clones, with some not included. The table records 80,000 to 100,000 clones, approximately 80% of them present only once. The V gene's germline CDR1 is SGHVS and CDR2 FNYEAQ. V lost 5 bases to trimming and J lost 3 bases, with 11 bases between them. CDR3 length equals 13 residues. The time point here: baseline, week 1 (first vaccination visit). The treatment: pre-vaccination baseline after standard-of-care therapy. This sequence originates from a man in his forties with glioma. Some clones in this sample may be carry-over from other donors' samples. Sequenced here: PBMCs, sampled from a glioma patient treated with radiotherapy, temozolomide or both. This chain joins TRBV7-6 and TRBJ2-7; D remains unclear. As DNA, the CDR3 is TGTGCCAGCAGCCCCCAGGACGGCTACGAGCAGTACTTC. Translation: CASSPQDGYEQYF.